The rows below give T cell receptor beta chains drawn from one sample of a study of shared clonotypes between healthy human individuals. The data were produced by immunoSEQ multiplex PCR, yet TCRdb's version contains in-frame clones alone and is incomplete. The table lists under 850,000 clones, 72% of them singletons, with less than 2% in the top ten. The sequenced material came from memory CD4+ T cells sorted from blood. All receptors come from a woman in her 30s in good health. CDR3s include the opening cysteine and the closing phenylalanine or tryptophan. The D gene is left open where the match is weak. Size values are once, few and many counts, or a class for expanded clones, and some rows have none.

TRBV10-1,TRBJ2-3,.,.,CASGPNTDTQYF,TGCGCCAGCGGGCCAAACACAGATACGCAGTATTTT
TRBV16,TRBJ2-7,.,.,CASSQGQLGPYEQYF,TGTGCCAGCAGCCAAGGACAGCTGGGCCCCTACGAGCAGTACTTC
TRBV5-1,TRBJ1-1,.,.,CASRRAYDTEAFF,TGCGCCAGCAGGAGGGCGTACGACACTGAAGCTTTCTTT
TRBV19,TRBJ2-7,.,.,CASSPGLFAEQYF,TGTGCCAGTAGTCCAGGGCTCTTCGCCGAGCAGTACTTC
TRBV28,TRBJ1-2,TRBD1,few,CASSVDRGSWGYTF,TGTGCCAGCAGTGTTGACAGGGGGTCCTGGGGCTACACCTTC
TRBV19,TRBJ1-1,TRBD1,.,CASSMTGLAEAFF,TGTGCCAGTAGTATGACAGGGTTGGCTGAAGCTTTCTTT
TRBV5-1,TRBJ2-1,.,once,CASSLDYLAYNEQFF,TGCGCCAGCAGCTTGGACTATCTTGCCTACAATGAGCAGTTCTTC
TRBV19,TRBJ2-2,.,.,CASSIMGTSTTGELFF,TGTGCCAGTAGTATAATGGGGACCTCCACCACCGGGGAGCTGTTTTTT
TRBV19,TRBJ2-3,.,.,CASSMRPGARRMGHTQYF,TGTGCCAGTAGTATGAGGCCTGGCGCCAGACGGATGGGCCATACGCAGTATTTT
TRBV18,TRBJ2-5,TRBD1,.,CASSPDRMGLETQYF,TGTGCCAGCTCACCGGACAGGATGGGTTTAGAGACCCAGTACTTC
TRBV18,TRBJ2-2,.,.,CASSPYETGNTGELFF,TGTGCCAGCTCACCTTACGAGACAGGGAACACCGGGGAGCTGTTTTTT
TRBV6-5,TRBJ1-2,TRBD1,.,CASSNRGRSHYGYTF,TGTGCCAGCAGTAACAGGGGGCGTTCGCACTATGGCTACACCTTC
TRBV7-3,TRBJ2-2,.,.,CASTRDAGELFF,TGTGCCAGCACCAGGGACGCCGGGGAGCTGTTTTTT
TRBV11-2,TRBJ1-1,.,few,CASSYRVNTEAFF,TGTGCCAGCAGCTACAGAGTGAACACTGAAGCTTTCTTT
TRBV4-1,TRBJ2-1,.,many,CASSPYLGGNEQFF,TGCGCCAGCAGCCCCTACCTGGGAGGCAATGAGCAGTTCTTC
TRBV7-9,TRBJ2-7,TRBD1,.,CASSRGVGQGINEQYF,TGTGCCAGCAGCCGGGGGGTAGGACAGGGGATCAACGAGCAGTACTTC
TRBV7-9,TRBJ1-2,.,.,CASSLEGRNYGYTF,TGTGCCAGCAGCTTGGAGGGCCGCAACTATGGCTACACCTTC
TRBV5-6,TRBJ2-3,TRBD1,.,CASSFQGASDTQYF,TGTGCCAGCAGCTTCCAGGGGGCTTCAGATACGCAGTATTTT
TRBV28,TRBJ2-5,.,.,CASRLTETQYF,TGTGCCAGCAGGCTCACGGAGACCCAGTACTTC
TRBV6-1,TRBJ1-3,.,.,CASSVALLHGNTIYF,TGTGCCAGCAGTGTGGCTCTCCTCCACGGAAACACCATATATTTT
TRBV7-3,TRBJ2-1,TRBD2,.,CASSLLAGGDNEQFF,TGTGCCAGCAGCTTACTAGCGGGAGGTGACAATGAGCAGTTCTTC
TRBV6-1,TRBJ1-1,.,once,CASSELIGYREAFF,TGTGCCAGCAGTGAACTGATCGGGTATCGGGAAGCTTTCTTT
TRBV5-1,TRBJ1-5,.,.,CASRQDGINQPQHF,TGCGCCAGCAGACAAGACGGGATCAATCAGCCCCAGCATTTT
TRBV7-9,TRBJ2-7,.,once,CASSLKEGATYEQYF,TGTGCCAGCAGCTTAAAGGAGGGGGCCACCTACGAGCAGTACTTC
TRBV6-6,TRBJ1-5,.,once,CASSSRGAQGNQPQHF,TGTGCCAGCAGTTCCCGCGGGGCGCAGGGGAATCAGCCCCAGCATTTT
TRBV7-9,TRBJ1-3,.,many,CASSVSERISGNTIYF,TGTGCCAGCAGCGTTTCGGAACGAATCTCTGGAAACACCATATATTTT
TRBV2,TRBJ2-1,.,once,CASSEEVSSYNEQFF,TGTGCCAGCAGTGAGGAGGTGAGCTCCTACAATGAGCAGTTCTTC
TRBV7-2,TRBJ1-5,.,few,CASSGPGSDLPQHF,TGTGCCAGCAGCGGACCGGGCTCCGATTTGCCCCAGCATTTT
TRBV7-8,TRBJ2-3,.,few,CASSLAWTDTQYF,TGTGCCAGCAGCTTAGCTTGGACAGATACGCAGTATTTT